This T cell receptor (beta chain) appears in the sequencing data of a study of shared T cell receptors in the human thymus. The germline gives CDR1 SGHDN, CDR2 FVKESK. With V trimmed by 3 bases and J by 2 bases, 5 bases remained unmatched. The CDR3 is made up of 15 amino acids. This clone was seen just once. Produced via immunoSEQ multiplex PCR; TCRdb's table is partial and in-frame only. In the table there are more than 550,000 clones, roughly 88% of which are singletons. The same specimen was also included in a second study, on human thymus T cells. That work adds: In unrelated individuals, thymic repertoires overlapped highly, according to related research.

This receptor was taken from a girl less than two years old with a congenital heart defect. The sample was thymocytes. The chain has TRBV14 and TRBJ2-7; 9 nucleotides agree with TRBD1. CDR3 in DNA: TGTGCCAGCAGCCAGGACAGGGGCCGAGCCTACGAGCAGTACTTC. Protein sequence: CASSQDRGRAYEQYF.